This TCR beta chain was recorded in a study of T cell changes during pregnancy in multiple sclerosis. Data came from immunoSEQ multiplex PCR; TCRdb stores just in-frame clones and leaves some out. The top ten hold under 0.75% of the sample, which has about 44,000 clones, 80% to 95% seen once. CDR1 is SGHDN, CDR2 FVKESK, per germline. The CDR3 length is 17 residues. V shed 0 bases and J 14 bases; nucleotides not matched to a gene: 13. Sequenced here: CD4+ T cells from peripheral blood mononuclear cells, sampled before pregnancy. V and J are TRBV14 and TRBJ1-6; 10 bases are a match to TRBD1. The TCR was taken from a female donor with multiple sclerosis, enrolled in a pregnancy study. The CDR3 spells CASSQDLPSRTGGTLHF. The CDR3 nucleotides read TGTGCCAGCAGCCAAGATCTTCCTTCCCGGACAGGGGGGACCCTCCACTTT. Based on the CDR3 plus reference TRBV14 and TRBJ1-6, the full variable domain is EAGVTQFPSHSVIEKGQTVTLRCDPISGHDNLYWYRRVMGKEIKFLLHFVKESKQDESGMPNNRFLAERTGGTYSTLKVQPAELEDSGVYFCASSQDLPSRTGGTLHFGNGTRLTVT.